This T cell receptor (beta chain) was retrieved from a study of response to subunit inactivated influenza vaccine. Study-wide points: The authors proposed limited new T cell recruitment per seasonal influenza vaccination.

This CDR3 spans 14 amino acids. Trimming cost V 5 bases and J 6 bases, with 17 bases left between them. A word on this clonotype: Its antigen is unknown.

TCRdb processed the RT-PCR reads anew with MiXCR; each CDR3 protein has one entry. The data show 700,000 to 800,000 distinct CDR3 sequences, approximately 18% seen once. The chain carries TRBV12-3 or TRBV12-4 and TRBJ2-7, with D perhaps being TRBD1 or TRBD2 (5 bases each). Sequencing used PBMCs from blood, obtained 4 to 6 days after vaccination. This TCR was recovered from a man aged 50 to 59 who received an inactivated influenza vaccine. CDR3 residues: CASSQSGTEFEQYF. The CDR3 DNA is TGTGCCAGCAGTCAATCCGGGACGGAATTCGAGCAGTACTTC.